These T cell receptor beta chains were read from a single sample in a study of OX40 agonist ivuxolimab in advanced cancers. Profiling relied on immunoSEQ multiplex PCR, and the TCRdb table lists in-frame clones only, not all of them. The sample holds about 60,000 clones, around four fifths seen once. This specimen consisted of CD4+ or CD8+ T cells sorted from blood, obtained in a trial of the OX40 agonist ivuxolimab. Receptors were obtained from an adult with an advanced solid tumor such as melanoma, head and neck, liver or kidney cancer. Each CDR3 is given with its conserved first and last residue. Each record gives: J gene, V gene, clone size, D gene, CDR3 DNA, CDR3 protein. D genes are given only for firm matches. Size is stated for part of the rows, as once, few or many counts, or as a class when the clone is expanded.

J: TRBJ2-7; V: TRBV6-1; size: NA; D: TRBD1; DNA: TGTGCCAGCAGAGAAGCGGGACAGGGGGCTGCGTACGAGCAGTACTTC; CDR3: CASREAGQGAAYEQYF
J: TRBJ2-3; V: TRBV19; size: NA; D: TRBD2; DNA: TGTGCTAGTAGTAGTGGCGTGGCGGGAGGGTCCTTCACAGATACGCAGTATTTT; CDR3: CASSSGVAGGSFTDTQYF
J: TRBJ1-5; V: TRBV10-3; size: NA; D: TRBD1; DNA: TGTGCCATCGGAGAGACGGACAGGTTCAATCAGCCCCAGCATTTT; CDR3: CAIGETDRFNQPQHF
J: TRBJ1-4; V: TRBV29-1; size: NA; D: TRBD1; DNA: TGCAGCTCCCACTCCGGGACAGGGAATGAAAAACTGTTTTTT; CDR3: CSSHSGTGNEKLFF
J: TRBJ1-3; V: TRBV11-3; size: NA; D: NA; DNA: TGTGCCAGCAGCTTAGAGGGGACAAGCCAAGGCTCTGGAAACACCATATATTTT; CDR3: CASSLEGTSQGSGNTIYF
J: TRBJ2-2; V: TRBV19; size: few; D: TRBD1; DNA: TGTGCCAGTAGTCAACAGGGACAGGGGACCGGGGAGCTGTTTTTT; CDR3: CASSQQGQGTGELFF
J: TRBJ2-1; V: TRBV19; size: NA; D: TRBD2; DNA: TGTGCCAGTAGTTTGAACAGCGGGAGGGCCACATTAAATGAGCAGTTCTTC; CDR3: CASSLNSGRATLNEQFF
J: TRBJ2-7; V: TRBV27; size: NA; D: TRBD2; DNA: TGTGCCAGCAGTTCGCGCGGGAGCTCCTACGAGCAGTACTTC; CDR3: CASSSRGSSYEQYF
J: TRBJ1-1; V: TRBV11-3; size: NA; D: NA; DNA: TGTGCCAGCAGCTTGAACAGGGCTAACACTGAAGCTTTCTTT; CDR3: CASSLNRANTEAFF
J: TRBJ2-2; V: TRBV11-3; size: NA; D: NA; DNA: TGTGCCAGCAGCTTATCTGGGACCGGGGAGCTGTTTTTT; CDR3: CASSLSGTGELFF
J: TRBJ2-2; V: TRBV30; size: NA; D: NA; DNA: TGTGCCTGCCTGACAGGAGACACGAACACCGGGGAGCTGTTTTTT; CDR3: CACLTGDTNTGELFF
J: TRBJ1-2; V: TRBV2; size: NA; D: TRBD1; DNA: TGTGCCAGCAGGACAGGGCAGAGAGGCTACACCTTC; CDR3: CASRTGQRGYTF
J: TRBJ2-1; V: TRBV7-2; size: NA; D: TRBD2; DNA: TGTGCCAGCAGCTTAGATAGCGGGAGAGATAGTGAGCAGTTCTTC; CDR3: CASSLDSGRDSEQFF
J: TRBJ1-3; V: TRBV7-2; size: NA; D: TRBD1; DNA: TGTGCCAGCAGCTTAGAATCAACCTCTGGACAGGGCTCTGGAAACACCATATATTTT; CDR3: CASSLESTSGQGSGNTIYF
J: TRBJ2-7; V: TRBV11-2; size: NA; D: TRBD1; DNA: TGTGCCAGCAGCTCCATCCCAGGGGGCTCGGGAGAGCAGTACTTC; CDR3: CASSSIPGGSGEQYF